These 2 T cell receptor beta chains came from one sample sequenced in a study of T cell responses to AZD1222 COVID-19 vaccine. Method: immunoSEQ multiplex PCR; TCRdb's copy keeps in-frame clones and lacks some. The table shows 120,000 or so clones, with around nine tenths occurring only once. Sequences were derived from peripheral blood, sampled on day 0 of AZD1222 vaccination. The receptor source for this set is an adult in good health.

This chain joins TRBV5-1 and TRBJ1-6; D gene ambiguous. This CDR3 has 15 residues. V was pared by 0 bases and J by 10 bases, with 14 bases between. Germline V CDR1 and CDR2: SGHRS, YFSETQ. The CDR3 protein is CASSLGSGFESPLHF. CDR3 sequence (DNA): TGCGCCAGCAGCTTGGGTTCGGGGTTCGAATCACCCCTCCACTTT.

The CDR3 DNA reads as TGTGCCAGTAGTATCGGGCGCAGGGCAGATACGCAGTATTTT. This sequence encodes CASSIGRRADTQYF. The rearrangement joins TRBV19 to TRBJ2-3; maybe TRBD1 (5 bases). CDR1 is LNHDA and CDR2 is SQIVND in the germline V gene (reference sequence). Trimming removed 3 bases at V and 4 bases at J, with 11 bases between. This CDR3 comprises 14 residues.